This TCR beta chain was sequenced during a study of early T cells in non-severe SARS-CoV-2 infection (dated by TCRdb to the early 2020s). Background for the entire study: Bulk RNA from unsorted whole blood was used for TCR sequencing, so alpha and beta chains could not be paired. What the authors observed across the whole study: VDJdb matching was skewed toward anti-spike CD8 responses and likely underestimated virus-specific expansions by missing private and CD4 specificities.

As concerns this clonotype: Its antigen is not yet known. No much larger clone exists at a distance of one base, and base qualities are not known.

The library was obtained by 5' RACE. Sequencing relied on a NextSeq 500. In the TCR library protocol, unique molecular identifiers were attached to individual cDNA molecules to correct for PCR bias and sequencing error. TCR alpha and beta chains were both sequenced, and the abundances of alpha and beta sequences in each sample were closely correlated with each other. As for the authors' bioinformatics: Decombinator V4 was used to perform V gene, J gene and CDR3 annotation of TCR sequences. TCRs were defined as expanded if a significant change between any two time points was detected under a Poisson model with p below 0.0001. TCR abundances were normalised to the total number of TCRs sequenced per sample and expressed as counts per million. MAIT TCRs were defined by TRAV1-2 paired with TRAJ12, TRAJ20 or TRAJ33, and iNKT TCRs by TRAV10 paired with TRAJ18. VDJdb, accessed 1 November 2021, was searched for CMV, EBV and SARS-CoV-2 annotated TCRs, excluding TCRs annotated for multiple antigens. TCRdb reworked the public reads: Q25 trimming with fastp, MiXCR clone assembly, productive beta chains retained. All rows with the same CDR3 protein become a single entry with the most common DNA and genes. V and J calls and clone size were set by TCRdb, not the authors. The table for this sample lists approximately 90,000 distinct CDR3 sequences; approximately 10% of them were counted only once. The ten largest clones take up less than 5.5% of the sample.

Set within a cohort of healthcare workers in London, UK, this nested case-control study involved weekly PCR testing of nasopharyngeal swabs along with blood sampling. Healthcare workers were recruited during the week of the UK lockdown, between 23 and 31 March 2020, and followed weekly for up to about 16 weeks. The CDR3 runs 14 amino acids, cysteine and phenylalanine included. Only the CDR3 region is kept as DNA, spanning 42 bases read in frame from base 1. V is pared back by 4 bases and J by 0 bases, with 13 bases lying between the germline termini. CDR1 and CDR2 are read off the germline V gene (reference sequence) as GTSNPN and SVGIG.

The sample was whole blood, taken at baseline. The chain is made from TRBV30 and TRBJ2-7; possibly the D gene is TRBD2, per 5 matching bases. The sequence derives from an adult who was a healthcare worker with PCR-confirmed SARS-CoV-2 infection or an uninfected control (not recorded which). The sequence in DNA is TGTGCCTGGAATCTGGGGAGACCCTCCTACGAGCAGTACTTC. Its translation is CAWNLGRPSYEQYF.